The rows below give T cell receptor beta chains drawn from one sample of a study of T cell responses to AZD1222 COVID-19 vaccine. TCRdb's table, derived via immunoSEQ multiplex PCR, lists solely in-frame clones and lacks some. The sample holds 90,000 to 120,000 clones; 80% to 95% are singletons and the top ten take about 6.8%. The material sequenced was peripheral blood, taken 28 days after the second AZD1222 dose. These receptor sequences come from an adult who received the AZD1222 COVID-19 vaccine. The CDR3 runs from the conserved cysteine through the conserved F or W. D genes are given only for firm matches. Size is stated for part of the rows, as once, few or many counts, or as a class when the clone is expanded.

DNA: TGTGCCAGCAGTTCCGAATACCAGGGGCTTAACTATGGCTACACCTTC; CDR3: CASSSEYQGLNYGYTF; D: .; size: .; V: TRBV28; J: TRBJ1-2
DNA: TGTGCCAGCAGCTCACAGGGTAGGCGAGAGAACACTGAAGCTTTCTTT; CDR3: CASSSQGRRENTEAFF; D: .; size: .; V: TRBV7-9; J: TRBJ1-1
DNA: TGCGCCAGCAGCTTGGGGTGGACCCAACAAGAGACCCAGTACTTC; CDR3: CASSLGWTQQETQYF; D: .; size: .; V: TRBV5-1; J: TRBJ2-5
DNA: TGTGCCACCAGCAGAGATCAGATCTCCTACGAGCAGTACTTC; CDR3: CATSRDQISYEQYF; D: .; size: once; V: TRBV15; J: TRBJ2-7
DNA: TGTGCCAGTAAGATTACTAGCGGGAGAGGGGATGAGCAGTTCTTC; CDR3: CASKITSGRGDEQFF; D: TRBD2; size: .; V: TRBV19; J: TRBJ2-1
DNA: TGTGCCAGCAGTTTAAGGGCAGACAGGGTAAGCTCCTACGAGCAGTACTTC; CDR3: CASSLRADRVSSYEQYF; D: TRBD1; size: .; V: TRBV27; J: TRBJ2-7
DNA: TGTGCCAGCAGGGGAGCGGCAGATACGCAGTATTTT; CDR3: CASRGAADTQYF; D: .; size: .; V: TRBV6-6; J: TRBJ2-3
DNA: TGTGCCTGGAGTGTATTCGGACAGGCAGACACAGATACGCAGTATTTT; CDR3: CAWSVFGQADTDTQYF; D: TRBD1; size: once; V: TRBV30; J: TRBJ2-3
DNA: TGCAGCGTCGGTGGACTAGCCAACACAGATACGCAGTATTTT; CDR3: CSVGGLANTDTQYF; D: TRBD2; size: .; V: TRBV29-1; J: TRBJ2-3
DNA: TGTGCCAGCAGCTTTAGTTTAACGGCATCCTACGAGCAGTACTTC; CDR3: CASSFSLTASYEQYF; D: .; size: .; V: TRBV11-2; J: TRBJ2-7
DNA: TGCGCCAGCAGCGAGGGGACGGAGCAGTACTTC; CDR3: CASSEGTEQYF; D: .; size: .; V: TRBV5-1; J: TRBJ2-7
DNA: TGCGCCAGCAGCCAAGTTGATATTCTCTCCTACAATGAGCAGTTCTTC; CDR3: CASSQVDILSYNEQFF; D: .; size: .; V: TRBV4-1; J: TRBJ2-1
DNA: TGTGCCAGCAGCTTGCTGGGCGGGCTCACTAGTGAGCAGTACTTC; CDR3: CASSLLGGLTSEQYF; D: .; size: .; V: TRBV7-6; J: TRBJ2-7
DNA: TGTGCCAGCAGGGACAGGGGGTACACAGATACGCAGTATTTT; CDR3: CASRDRGYTDTQYF; D: TRBD1; size: .; V: TRBV28; J: TRBJ2-3
DNA: TGTGCCAGCGGTGGGCCTAATAGCAATCAGCCCCAGCATTTT; CDR3: CASGGPNSNQPQHF; D: .; size: .; V: TRBV27; J: TRBJ1-5
DNA: TGTGCCAGCAGCTCACCGGGACAGGGGAACACTGAAGCTTTCTTT; CDR3: CASSSPGQGNTEAFF; D: TRBD1; size: .; V: TRBV11-2; J: TRBJ1-1
DNA: TGTGCCAGTAGGCCGGGACTAGCGACCTACAATGAGCAGTTCTTC; CDR3: CASRPGLATYNEQFF; D: TRBD2; size: .; V: TRBV19; J: TRBJ2-1
DNA: TGCGCCAGCAGCTTAACGGGACTAGCGGGAGGAGGAGATACGCAGTATTTT; CDR3: CASSLTGLAGGGDTQYF; D: TRBD2; size: .; V: TRBV5-1; J: TRBJ2-3
DNA: TGCGCCAGCAGCCCAGGGGACTTGAACACTGAAGCTTTCTTT; CDR3: CASSPGDLNTEAFF; D: .; size: .; V: TRBV4-1; J: TRBJ1-1
DNA: TGTGCCAGCAGTGAGTCCGGGTTTAGTGAAAAACTGTTTTTT; CDR3: CASSESGFSEKLFF; D: .; size: .; V: TRBV25-1; J: TRBJ1-4
DNA: TGTGCCAGTAGTGGTGGGACAGGTACAAGGCCCCAGCATTTT; CDR3: CASSGGTGTRPQHF; D: TRBD1; size: .; V: TRBV19; J: TRBJ1-5
DNA: TGTGCCAGCAGCCCAGGAGGGGGGAGGAACAATGAGCAGTTCTTC; CDR3: CASSPGGGRNNEQFF; D: .; size: once; V: TRBV9; J: TRBJ2-1
DNA: TGTGCCTACAGGGGTTTGTGGGAAAAACTGTTTTTT; CDR3: CAYRGLWEKLFF; D: TRBD1; size: few; V: TRBV30; J: TRBJ1-4
DNA: TGTGCCAGCAGTTACGGGACTAGCGGGTGGAGTGAGCAGTTCTTC; CDR3: CASSYGTSGWSEQFF; D: TRBD2; size: .; V: TRBV6-2/TRBV6-3; J: TRBJ2-1
DNA: TGTGCCAGCAGTTTAAGCAGTTACGAGCAGTACTTC; CDR3: CASSLSSYEQYF; D: .; size: few; V: TRBV28; J: TRBJ2-7
DNA: TGTGCCAGCAGTCCTAGGGAATCCTATGGCTACACCTTC; CDR3: CASSPRESYGYTF; D: .; size: .; V: TRBV13; J: TRBJ1-2
DNA: TGTGCCAGCAGTTTGGGGAACAGGGGGCACTATGGCTACACCTTC; CDR3: CASSLGNRGHYGYTF; D: TRBD1; size: .; V: TRBV27; J: TRBJ1-2
DNA: TGTGCCAGCATTACCAGCGGGCGCACCGGGGAGCTGTTTTTT; CDR3: CASITSGRTGELFF; D: .; size: .; V: TRBV7-9; J: TRBJ2-2
DNA: TGTGCCAGCAGCCCACTGGGGCGGGAAGAGACCCAGTACTTC; CDR3: CASSPLGREETQYF; D: .; size: .; V: TRBV14; J: TRBJ2-5
DNA: TGTGCCATCAGTGAGTCGCCACCAGAGACCCAGTACTTC; CDR3: CAISESPPETQYF; D: .; size: .; V: TRBV10-3; J: TRBJ2-5
DNA: TGTGCCAGCAGCCTCGCAGGGGGTTCCACCACAGATACGCAGTATTTT; CDR3: CASSLAGGSTTDTQYF; D: TRBD1; size: .; V: TRBV7-6; J: TRBJ2-3
DNA: TGTGCCAGCGCCCCGGCGGTCGATTACAATGAGCAGTTCTTC; CDR3: CASAPAVDYNEQFF; D: .; size: few; V: TRBV6-5; J: TRBJ2-1